Following are 32 T cell receptor beta chains from one sample sequenced in a study of cytomegalovirus exposure and HLA in healthy donors. Clones were read by immunoSEQ multiplex PCR, and TCRdb kept only the in-frame ones, dropping some. The sample has under 250,000 clones; roughly 81% are singletons. Input material: PBMCs. These receptors were taken from a woman between 25 and 40 years old in good health and CMV-seronegative.

This chain uses TRBV18 with TRBJ1-5; 7 bases align to TRBD1. Trimming removed 3 bases from V and 2 bases from J; junction bases left unmatched: 10. CDR1 KGHSH and CDR2 LQKENI come from the germline V gene. This CDR3 is 17 amino acids long. Written as DNA, the CDR3 is TGTGCCAGCTCACCGGGGCAGGGGGTTTCGGGCAATCAGCCCCAGCATTTT. It codes for CASSPGQGVSGNQPQHF.

This chain uses TRBV19 with TRBJ2-4, with D tentatively TRBD1 (5 bases). Germline assignment: CDR1 LNHDA and CDR2 SQIVND (reference sequence). This CDR3 has 14 residues. V was cut by 5 bases and J by 8 bases, with 16 bases left in between. CDR3 DNA: TGTGCCAGTAGTTTGACCGACCGCAGGGACATTCAGTACTTC. Its translation: CASSLTDRRDIQYF.

This clone was seen a few times. This chain links TRBV6-6 with TRBJ2-7; 7 bases map to TRBD1. V shed 0 bases, J shed 7 bases, and the junction held 3 bases outside the gene matches. The CDR3 covers 13 residues. CDR1 MNHNY and CDR2 SVGAGI come from the germline V gene (reference sequence). The CDR3 nucleotides read TGTGCCAGCAGTTACTCGACAGGGAGTGAGCAGTACTTC. As protein: CASSYSTGSEQYF.

The chain joins TRBV5-1 to TRBJ1-1; D might be TRBD1 (6 bases). CDR1 is SGHRS and CDR2 is YFSETQ in the germline V gene. The CDR3 is 15 amino acids. Deletions cut 4 bases from V and 1 base from J, with 14 bases between. The CDR3 DNA reads as TGCGCCAGCAGCCCGCGACAGGAACAGAACACTGAAGCTTTCTTT. Its translation: CASSPRQEQNTEAFF.

There are a few counts of this clone. The chain joins TRBV5-5 to TRBJ1-4, with TRBD1 identical over 8 bases. CDR1 SGHKS and CDR2 YYEKEE come from the germline V gene (reference sequence). Trimming cost V 3 bases and J 8 bases; bases outside gene matches: 9. The CDR3 runs 15 residues. Here the CDR3 reads CASSSGGAASEKLFF. CDR3 nucleotides: TGTGCCAGCAGCTCAGGGGGCGCGGCGAGCGAAAAACTGTTTTTT. The full variable domain, completed using reference TRBV5-5 and TRBJ1-4, is DAGVTQSPTHLIKTRGQQVTLRCSPISGHKSVSWYQQVLGQGPQFIFQYYEKEERGRGNFPDRFSARQFPNYSSELNVNALLLGDSALYLCASSSGGAASEKLFFGSGTQLSVL.

This sequence joins TRBV7-9 and TRBJ1-5, with D possibly matching TRBD1 (5 bases). Germline V lookup: CDR1 SEHNR, CDR2 FQNEAQ (reference sequence). The V end lost 6 bases, the J end lost 4 bases, and 10 bases lay between the germline ends. The CDR3 loop spans 13 amino acids. CDR3 sequence: CASSIDRNQPQHF. CDR3 in DNA: TGTGCCAGCAGTATAGACAGAAATCAGCCCCAGCATTTT.

The chain combines TRBV15 with TRBJ1-6, with D possibly being TRBD1 (6 bases). CDR3 size: 16 residues. V was clipped by 0 bases and J by 17 bases, with 23 bases between them. Germline V lookup: CDR1 LNHNV, CDR2 YYDKDF (reference sequence). The chain's CDR3 is CATSRDTAQGRRRVHF. DNA for the CDR3: TGTGCCACCAGCAGAGATACCGCGCAGGGGAGAAGGAGAGTCCACTTT. Looking up the rest from reference TRBV15 and TRBJ1-6 gives the full variable domain: DAMVIQNPRYQVTQFGKPVTLSCSQTLNHNVMYWYQQKSSQAPKLLFHYYDKDFNNEADTPDNFQSRRPNTSFCFLDIRSPGLGDTAMYLCATSRDTAQGRRRVHFGNGTRLTVT.

The rearrangement joins TRBV6-1 to TRBJ2-7; D remains ambiguous. The CDR3 runs 14 residues. Trimming removed 3 bases from V and 0 bases from J, with 9 bases in between. Germline-derived CDR1 and CDR2 are MNHNS and SASEGT. This CDR3 reads CASSDLYSSYEQYF. CDR3 DNA sequence: TGTGCCAGCAGTGACCTTTATAGCTCCTACGAGCAGTACTTC.

This chain connects TRBV2 to TRBJ2-7, with TRBD1 identical over 11 bases. The CDR3 is 14 residues long. The ends lost 6 bases at V and 3 bases at J; junction bases unmatched: 4. Germline V gene sequence: CDR1 SNHLY, CDR2 FYNNEI. The CDR3 DNA follows: TGTGCCAGCAGAACCGGGACAGGGGGCTACGAGCAGTACTTC. Translating it yields CASRTGTGGYEQYF.

The genes are TRBV5-1 and TRBJ2-7; the match to TRBD1 covers 9 bases. This CDR3 region has 16 residues. Germline lookup yields CDR1 SGHRS and CDR2 YFSETQ. The V and J ends lost 4 bases and 3 bases, in that order; junction bases with no gene match: 11. The CDR3 sequence: CASSRRTGVGGYEQYF. The CDR3, as DNA: TGCGCCAGCAGCCGAAGGACAGGGGTGGGTGGCTACGAGCAGTACTTC. Looking up the rest from reference TRBV5-1 and TRBJ2-7 gives the full variable domain: KAGVTQTPRYLIKTRGQQVTLSCSPISGHRSVSWYQQTPGQGLQFLFEYFSETQRNKGNFPGRFSGRQFSNSRSEMNVSTLELGDSALYLCASSRRTGVGGYEQYFGPGTRLTVT.

The J gene is TRBJ2-2, the V gene TRBV6-6, with 8 bases identical to TRBD1. The CDR3 covers 15 residues. Trimming removed 4 bases from V and 1 base from J; junction bases left unmatched: 2. Germline CDR1 MNHNY, CDR2 SVGAGI (reference sequence). The CDR3 loop is CASSSGQGNTGELFF. As DNA, the CDR3 is TGTGCCAGCAGTTCAGGACAGGGGAACACCGGGGAGCTGTTTTTT.

This clone has only one observation. The DNA of the CDR3 is TGTGCCGGCCGGACAGGGATATTCGGCGAGCAGTACTTC. Its protein is CAGRTGIFGEQYF. This chain uses TRBV11-2 with TRBJ2-7, with TRBD1 matching 8 bases. Germline CDR1 is SGHAT and CDR2 is FQNNGV. The trim removed 11 bases at V and 6 bases at J, leaving 12 bases unmatched. The CDR3 totals 13 residues.

The rearrangement uses TRBV20-1 and TRBJ1-2; the D is unclear. CDR1 and CDR2 from the germline V gene are DFQATT and SNEGSKA (reference sequence). Trimming removed 6 bases at V and 1 base at J, with 6 bases between. CDR3 length: 11 amino acids. CDR3 amino acids: CSAPINYGYTF. The CDR3 DNA is TGCAGTGCCCCCATTAACTATGGCTACACCTTC.

This clone has a count of ten or more. This chain connects TRBV21-1 to TRBJ2-1; the table assigns TRBD1, which was not confirmed against the DNA. TRBV21-1 is flagged as a pseudogene. CDR3 length: 16 amino acids. CDR3 DNA sequence: TGTGCCAGCAGCAAAGCGACGTCCCACAGCTACAATGAGCAGTTCTTC. The encoded protein is CASSKATSHSYNEQFF.

V gene TRBV5-4 combines with J gene TRBJ2-5; tentative D call: TRBD1 (6 bases). V shed 4 bases and J shed 3 bases, with 10 bases lying between them. CDR3 length equals 13 residues. Germline values: CDR1 SGHNT, CDR2 YYREEE (reference sequence). CDR3 DNA sequence: TGTGCCAGCAGCCAGACAGGAGAAGAGACCCAGTACTTC. It codes for CASSQTGEETQYF.

The V and J genes are TRBV12-5 and TRBJ2-7; 7 positions agree with TRBD2. The V gene's germline CDR1 is LGHNT and CDR2 FRNRAP. Trimming at V came to 4 bases and at J to 5 bases, leaving 11 bases not matched to a gene. The CDR3 has 15 amino acids. The CDR3 loop reads CASGSLGGRVDEQYF. CDR3 nucleotides: TGTGCTAGTGGTTCCCTCGGCGGGAGAGTCGACGAGCAGTACTTC.

The chain uses TRBV5-6 and TRBJ2-7, with 12 bases fitting TRBD2. Germline trimming cut 0 bases from V and 6 bases from J; bases unmatched to any gene: 7. Germline-derived CDR1 and CDR2 are SGHDT and YYEEEE. The CDR3 is 16 residues long. The CDR3 loop reads CASSLEVLAGGREQYF. The CDR3 DNA sequence: TGTGCCAGCAGCTTGGAGGTCCTAGCGGGAGGGCGCGAGCAGTACTTC.

The chain carries TRBV7-6 and TRBJ1-1; weak D call: TRBD1 (6 bases). Trimming left V 6 bases short and J 2 bases short, with 13 bases between. Germline CDR1 reads SGHVS; CDR2 reads FNYEAQ. The CDR3 runs to 14 residues. CDR3 in DNA: TGTGCCAGCAGGGGGCAGGGGTCAAACACTGAAGCTTTCTTT. Protein sequence: CASRGQGSNTEAFF. The full variable domain, in which reference TRBV7-6 and TRBJ1-1 provide the parts outside the CDR3, is GAGVSQSPRYKVTKRGQDVALRCDPISGHVSLYWYRQALGQGPEFLTYFNYEAQQDKSGLPNDRFSAERPEGSISTLTIQRTEQRDSAMYRCASRGQGSNTEAFFGQGTRLTVV.

The chain carries TRBV7-9 and TRBJ2-5, with D maybe TRBD1 (5 bases). There are 14 residues in the CDR3. The V gene lost 5 bases and the J gene lost 5 bases, with 15 bases spanning the gap. Germline CDR1 is SEHNR and CDR2 is FQNEAQ (reference sequence). CDR3 coding DNA: TGTGCCAGCAGCCCAGGGCCCCCCATGGAGACCCAGTACTTC. This translates into CASSPGPPMETQYF.

V is TRBV28 and J is TRBJ1-6, with TRBD1 identical over 7 bases. The CDR3 extends over 15 amino acids. The V gene's germline CDR1 is MDHEN and CDR2 SYDVKM. V shed 6 bases and J 13 bases; nucleotides not matched to a gene: 15. CDR3 in DNA: TGTGCCAGCAGCGCGCAGAGGGGGCGATCAGCCCCCCTCCACTTT. Encoded protein: CASSAQRGRSAPLHF.

This clone has only one observation. The chain uses TRBV4-1 and TRBJ2-3; D perhaps matches TRBD1 (6 bases). Trimming took off 1 base at V and 9 bases at J, with 23 bases between the two ends. CDR1 is MGHRA and CDR2 is YSYEKL in the germline V gene. The CDR3 loop spans 17 amino acids. DNA for the CDR3: TGCGCCAGCAGCCAAGTCCCCCCCCCACAGGGAAAGTACACGCAGTATTTT. Its protein product is CASSQVPPPQGKYTQYF.

The chain joins TRBV28 to TRBJ1-5; D unresolved. The CDR3 spans 15 residues. Germline-derived CDR1 and CDR2 are MDHEN and SYDVKM. Deletions cut 2 bases from V and 7 bases from J, with 15 bases between. The CDR3 sequence is CASSLTAMVEQPQHF. As DNA, the CDR3 is TGTGCCAGCAGTTTAACCGCGATGGTAGAGCAGCCCCAGCATTTT.

This clone was recorded only once. The chain is built from TRBV7-9 and TRBJ2-1, with 14 nucleotides matching TRBD2. V shed 2 bases, J shed 6 bases, and the junction held 6 bases outside the gene matches. The CDR3 is 17 amino acids. In germline, CDR1 is SEHNR, CDR2 FQNEAQ (reference sequence). CDR3: CASSLRGLAGGLNEQFF. Here the CDR3 DNA reads TGTGCCAGCAGCTTAAGAGGACTAGCGGGGGGCCTCAATGAGCAGTTCTTC.

Written as DNA, the CDR3 is TGTGCCAGTAAACGCACAGAGCACTCTGGAAACACCATATATTTT. Protein product: CASKRTEHSGNTIYF. The V gene is TRBV2, the J gene TRBJ1-3; D unclear. Germline loops: CDR1 SNHLY, CDR2 FYNNEI. V was clipped by 9 bases and J by 0 bases, with 15 bases between them. CDR3 length: 15 amino acids.

The chain joins TRBV19 to TRBJ2-7; 8 nucleotides match TRBD1. Looked up from germline, CDR1 is LNHDA and CDR2 is SQIVND (reference sequence). The CDR3 is 14 residues long. V was pared by 7 bases and J by 4 bases, with 9 bases of the junction left unmatched. The CDR3 sequence is CASTPTGDRYEQYF. CDR3 coding DNA: TGTGCCAGTACCCCGACAGGGGATAGGTACGAGCAGTACTTC.

The chain couples TRBV30 to TRBJ1-5; D not certain. Germline V CDR1 and CDR2: GTSNPN, SVGIG (reference sequence). The CDR3 is made up of 13 amino acids. Trimming stripped 5 bases from V and 6 bases from J, with 14 bases between. Written as DNA, the CDR3 is TGTGCCTGGGGTGGAGCGCCGGGTCAGCCCCAGCATTTT. Amino acid sequence: CAWGGAPGQPQHF.

The chain combines TRBV5-1 with TRBJ2-5, with D uncertain. The CDR3 loop spans 13 amino acids. Germline-derived CDR1 and CDR2 are SGHRS and YFSETQ. The V gene lost 3 bases and the J gene lost 4 bases, with 10 bases spanning the gap. CDR3 DNA: TGCGCCAGCAGCTGGCGGCCTGGAGAGACCCAGTACTTC. Protein product: CASSWRPGETQYF.

The rearrangement uses TRBV5-4 and TRBJ2-2, with D perhaps TRBD1 (6 bases). Trimming removed 4 bases at V and 7 bases at J, with 14 bases between. The CDR3 is 14 amino acids. CDR1 and CDR2 (germline): SGHNT, YYREEE (reference sequence). The CDR3 DNA reads as TGTGCCAGCAGCCAAAGGACAGACTACGGGGAGCTGTTTTTT. As protein: CASSQRTDYGELFF.

Of note for this clone: Other DNA sequences in this sample translate to the same CDR3. The V and J genes are TRBV18 and TRBJ1-2, with TRBD1 as a possible D gene (5 bases). This CDR3 contains 13 residues. V was shortened by 3 bases and J by 1 base, with 6 bases between the two germline ends. Germline lookup yields CDR1 KGHSH and CDR2 LQKENI. This chain's CDR3 is CASSPDSNYGYTF. CDR3 bases: TGTGCCAGCTCACCCGACAGTAACTATGGCTACACCTTC.

The chain employs TRBV11-2 and TRBJ2-3, with TRBD2 identical over 7 bases. Per germline, CDR1 SGHAT and CDR2 FQNNGV. The CDR3 is made up of 15 amino acids. Germline trimming cut 5 bases from V and 4 bases from J; bases unmatched to any gene: 9. The CDR3 is CASSLRTRWSDTQYF. CDR3 bases: TGTGCCAGCAGCCTCCGGACTAGGTGGTCAGATACGCAGTATTTT.

This clone was seen a handful of times. The gene calls are TRBV11-2 and TRBJ1-6; 8 positions agree with TRBD1. The CDR3 consists of 15 residues. Germline V gene data show CDR1 as SGHAT and CDR2 as FQNNGV. The V segment lost 1 base and the J segment 9 bases; nucleotides outside the gene matches: 5. The CDR3 reads CASSLATGGTSPLHF. The DNA of the CDR3 is TGTGCCAGCAGCTTAGCAACAGGGGGGACTTCACCCCTCCACTTT.

The chain links TRBV6-5 to TRBJ1-5, with a weak D call TRBD1 (5 bases). The CDR3 is 14 residues long. In germline, CDR1 is MNHEY, CDR2 SVGAGI. The V end lost 5 bases, the J end lost 4 bases, and 12 bases lay between the germline ends. CDR3 coding DNA: TGTGCCAGCAGTCTTCGGGGGGGGAATCAGCCCCAGCATTTT. Amino acid sequence: CASSLRGGNQPQHF.